This T cell receptor beta chain was identified in a study of cytomegalovirus exposure and HLA in healthy donors. The CDR3 spans 16 residues. The ends lost 6 bases at V and 5 bases at J; junction bases unmatched: 14. In germline, CDR1 is KGHSH, CDR2 LQKENI. PCR involved 60 Vbeta and 13 Jbeta primers. The method was immunoSEQ multiplex PCR; TCRdb's version includes in-frame clones alone and lacks a portion of them. The sample has 150,000 to 200,000 clones; roughly 87% are singletons. Sequencing was done on a sample of PBMCs. The chain couples TRBV18 to TRBJ2-3, with 7 bases aligning to TRBD1. The receptor's source is a woman in her twenties or thirties in good health and CMV-seronegative. CDR3 protein: CASSTGEGAPRDTQYF. The CDR3 nucleotides are TGTGCCAGCTCCACCGGCGAGGGGGCGCCCCGAGATACGCAGTATTTT.